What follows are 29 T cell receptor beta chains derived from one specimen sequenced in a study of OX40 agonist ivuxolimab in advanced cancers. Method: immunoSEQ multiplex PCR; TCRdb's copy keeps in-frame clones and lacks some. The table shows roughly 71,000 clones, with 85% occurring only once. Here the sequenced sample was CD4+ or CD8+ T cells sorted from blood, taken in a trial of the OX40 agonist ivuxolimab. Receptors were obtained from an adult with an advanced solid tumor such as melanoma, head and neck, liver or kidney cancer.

The CDR3 region is CASSVGQWGETQYF. Written as DNA, the CDR3 is TGTGCCAGCAGCGTAGGACAGTGGGGGGAGACCCAGTACTTC. The chain uses TRBV9 and TRBJ2-5, with D tentatively TRBD1 or TRBD2 (5 bases each). The V gene's germline CDR1 is SGDLS and CDR2 YYNGEE. The CDR3 covers 14 residues. Trimming took 0 bases from V and 5 from J, leaving 11 bases between them.

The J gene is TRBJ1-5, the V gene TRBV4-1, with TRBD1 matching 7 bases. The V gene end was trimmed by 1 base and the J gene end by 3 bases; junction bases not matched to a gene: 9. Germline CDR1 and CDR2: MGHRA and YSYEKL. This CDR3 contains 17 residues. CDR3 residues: CASSQASAGQLNQPQHF. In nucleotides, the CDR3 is TGCGCCAGCAGCCAAGCCTCCGCGGGACAGCTCAATCAGCCCCAGCATTTT.

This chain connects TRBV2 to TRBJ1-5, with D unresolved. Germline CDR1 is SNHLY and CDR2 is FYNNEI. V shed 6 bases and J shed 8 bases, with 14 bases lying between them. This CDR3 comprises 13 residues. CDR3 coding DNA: TGTGCCAGCAGGGTGGTCGCAGGTGAGCCCCAGCATTTT. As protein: CASRVVAGEPQHF. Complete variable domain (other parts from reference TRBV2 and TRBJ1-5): EPEVTQTPSHQVTQMGQEVILRCVPISNHLYFYWYRQILGQKVEFLVSFYNNEISEKSEIFDDQFSVERPDGSNFTLKIRSTKLEDSAMYFCASRVVAGEPQHFGDGTRLSIL.

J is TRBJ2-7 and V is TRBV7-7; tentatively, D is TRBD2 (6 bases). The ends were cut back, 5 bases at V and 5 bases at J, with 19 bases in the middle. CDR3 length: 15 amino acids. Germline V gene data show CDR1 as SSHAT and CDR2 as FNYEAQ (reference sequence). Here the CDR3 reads CASSRYGGPQDEQYF. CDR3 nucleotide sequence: TGTGCCAGCAGCCGATACGGGGGACCACAGGACGAGCAGTACTTC.

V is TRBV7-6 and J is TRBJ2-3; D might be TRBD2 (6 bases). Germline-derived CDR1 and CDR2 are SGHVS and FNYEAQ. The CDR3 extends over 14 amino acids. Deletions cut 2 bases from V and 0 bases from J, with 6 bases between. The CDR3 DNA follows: TGTGCCAGCAGCTTAAGCGGGAGCACAGATACGCAGTATTTT. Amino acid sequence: CASSLSGSTDTQYF.

DNA of the CDR3: TGCGCCAGCAGGCGGGCGATGGGGGGTGAAAAACTGTTTTTT. Protein product: CASRRAMGGEKLFF. This sequence joins TRBV5-1 and TRBJ1-4; the D gene is possibly TRBD1 (5 bases). Germline CDR1 reads SGHRS; CDR2 reads YFSETQ. The V and J ends lost 5 bases and 7 bases respectively, with 15 bases between them. CDR3 length: 14 amino acids.

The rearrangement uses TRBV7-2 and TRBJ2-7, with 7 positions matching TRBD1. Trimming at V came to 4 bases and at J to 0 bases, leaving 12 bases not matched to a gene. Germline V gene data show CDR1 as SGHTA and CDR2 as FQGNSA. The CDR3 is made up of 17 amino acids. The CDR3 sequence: CASSSGRMTGSSYEQYF. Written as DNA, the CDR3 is TGTGCCAGCAGCTCCGGAAGGATGACAGGGAGCTCCTACGAGCAGTACTTC.

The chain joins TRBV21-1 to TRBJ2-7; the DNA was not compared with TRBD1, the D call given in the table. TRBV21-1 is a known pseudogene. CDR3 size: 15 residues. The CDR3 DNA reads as TGTGCCAGCAGCAAAGAAGGGGACAGTCCCTACGAGCAGTACTTC. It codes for CASSKEGDSPYEQYF.

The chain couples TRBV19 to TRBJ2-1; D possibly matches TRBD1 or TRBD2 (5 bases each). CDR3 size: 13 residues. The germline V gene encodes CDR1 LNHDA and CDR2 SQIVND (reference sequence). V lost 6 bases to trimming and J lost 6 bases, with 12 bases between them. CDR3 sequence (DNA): TGTGCCAGTAGATCGGGGACCGGCAATGAGCAGTTCTTC. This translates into CASRSGTGNEQFF.

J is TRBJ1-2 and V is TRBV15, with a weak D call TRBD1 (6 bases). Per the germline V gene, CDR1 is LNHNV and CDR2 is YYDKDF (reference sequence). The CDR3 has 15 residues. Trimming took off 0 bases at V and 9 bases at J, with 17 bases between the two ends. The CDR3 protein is CATSRDPGYTGSYTF. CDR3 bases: TGTGCCACCAGCAGAGATCCCGGTTATACAGGGAGCTACACCTTC.

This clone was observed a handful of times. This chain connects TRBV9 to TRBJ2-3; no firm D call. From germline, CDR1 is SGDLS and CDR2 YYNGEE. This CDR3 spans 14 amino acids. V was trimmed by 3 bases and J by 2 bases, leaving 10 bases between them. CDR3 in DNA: TGTGCCAGCAGCGCCCAGGCATACACAGATACGCAGTATTTT. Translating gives CASSAQAYTDTQYF.

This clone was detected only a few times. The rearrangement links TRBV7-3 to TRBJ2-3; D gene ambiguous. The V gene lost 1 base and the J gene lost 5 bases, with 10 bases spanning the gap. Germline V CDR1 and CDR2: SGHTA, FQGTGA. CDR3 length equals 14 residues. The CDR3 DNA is TGTGCCAGCAGCTTAAGCCCTAGATTAGATACGCAGTATTTT. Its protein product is CASSLSPRLDTQYF.

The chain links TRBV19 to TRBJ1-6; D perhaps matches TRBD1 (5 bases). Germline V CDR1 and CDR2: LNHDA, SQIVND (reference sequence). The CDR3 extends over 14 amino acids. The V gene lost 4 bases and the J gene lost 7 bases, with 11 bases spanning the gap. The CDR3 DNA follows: TGTGCCAGTAGTAAGGACATCAGAAATTCACCCCTCCACTTT. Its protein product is CASSKDIRNSPLHF.

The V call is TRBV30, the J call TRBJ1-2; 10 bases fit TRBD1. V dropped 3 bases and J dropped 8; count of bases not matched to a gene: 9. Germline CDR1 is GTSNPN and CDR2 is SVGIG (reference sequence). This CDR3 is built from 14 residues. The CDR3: CAWSGTGEKEGYTF. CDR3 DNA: TGTGCCTGGAGCGGGACAGGGGAAAAGGAAGGCTACACCTTC.

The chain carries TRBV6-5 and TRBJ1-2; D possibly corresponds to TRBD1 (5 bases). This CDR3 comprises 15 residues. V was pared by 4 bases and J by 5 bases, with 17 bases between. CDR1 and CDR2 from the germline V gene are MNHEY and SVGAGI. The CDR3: CASSSRRGHLYGYTF. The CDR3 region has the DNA TGTGCCAGCAGTTCAAGACGAGGACACCTGTATGGCTACACCTTC.

Written as DNA, the CDR3 is TGTGCCAACCCCAAAACAGGGGATATCCCCTACGAGCAGTACTTC. Its protein product is CANPKTGDIPYEQYF. The V and J genes are TRBV25-1 and TRBJ2-7, with 7 bases that match TRBD1. The ends lost 10 bases at V and 2 bases at J; junction bases unmatched: 14. The CDR3 is made up of 15 amino acids. Germline V CDR1 and CDR2: MGHDK, SYGVNS.

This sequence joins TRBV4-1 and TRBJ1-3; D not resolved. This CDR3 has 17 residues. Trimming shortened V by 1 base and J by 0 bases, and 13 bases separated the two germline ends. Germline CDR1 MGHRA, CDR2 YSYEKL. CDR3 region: CASSQAPPGNSGNTIYF. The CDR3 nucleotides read TGCGCCAGCAGCCAAGCCCCCCCGGGAAACTCTGGAAACACCATATATTTT.

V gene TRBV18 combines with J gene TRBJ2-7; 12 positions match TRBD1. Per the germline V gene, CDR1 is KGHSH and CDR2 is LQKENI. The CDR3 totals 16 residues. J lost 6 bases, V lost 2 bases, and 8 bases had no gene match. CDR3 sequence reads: CASSPSRGQGAGEQYF. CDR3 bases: TGTGCCAGCTCACCATCGCGGGGACAGGGGGCGGGCGAGCAGTACTTC.

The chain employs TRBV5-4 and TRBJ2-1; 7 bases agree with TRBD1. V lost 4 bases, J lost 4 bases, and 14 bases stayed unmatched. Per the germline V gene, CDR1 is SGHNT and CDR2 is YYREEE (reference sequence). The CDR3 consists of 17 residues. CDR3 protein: CASSQRQGIGKYNEQFF. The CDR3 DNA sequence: TGTGCCAGCAGCCAAAGACAGGGAATTGGCAAATACAATGAGCAGTTCTTC.

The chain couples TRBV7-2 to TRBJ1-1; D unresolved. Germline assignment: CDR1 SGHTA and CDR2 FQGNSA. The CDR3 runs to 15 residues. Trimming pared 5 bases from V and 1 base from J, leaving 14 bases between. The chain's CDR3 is CASSPFGVANTEAFF. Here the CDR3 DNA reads TGTGCCAGCAGCCCGTTCGGGGTCGCGAACACTGAAGCTTTCTTT.

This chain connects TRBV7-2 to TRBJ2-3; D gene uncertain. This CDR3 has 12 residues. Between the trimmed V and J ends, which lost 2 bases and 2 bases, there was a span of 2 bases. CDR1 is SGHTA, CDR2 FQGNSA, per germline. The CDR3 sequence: CASSLYTDTQYF. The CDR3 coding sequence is TGTGCCAGCAGCTTATACACAGATACGCAGTATTTT.

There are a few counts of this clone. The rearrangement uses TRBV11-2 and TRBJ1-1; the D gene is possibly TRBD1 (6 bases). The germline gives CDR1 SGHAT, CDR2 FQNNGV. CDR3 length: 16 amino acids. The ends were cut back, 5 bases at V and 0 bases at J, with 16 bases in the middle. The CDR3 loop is CASSPVQGRVNTEAFF. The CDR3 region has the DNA TGTGCCAGCAGCCCTGTACAGGGTAGGGTGAACACTGAAGCTTTCTTT.

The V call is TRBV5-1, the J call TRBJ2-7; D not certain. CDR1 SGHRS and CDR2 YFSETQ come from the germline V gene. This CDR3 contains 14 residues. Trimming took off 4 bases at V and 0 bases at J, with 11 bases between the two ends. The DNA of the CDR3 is TGCGCCAGCAGCCCTAAGACCGGCTCCTACGAGCAGTACTTC. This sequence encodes CASSPKTGSYEQYF.

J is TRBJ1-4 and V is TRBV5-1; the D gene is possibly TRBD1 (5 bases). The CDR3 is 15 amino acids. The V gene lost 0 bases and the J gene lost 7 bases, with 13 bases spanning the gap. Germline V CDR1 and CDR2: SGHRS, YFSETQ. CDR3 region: CASSLGGALGEKLFF. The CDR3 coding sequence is TGCGCCAGCAGCTTGGGAGGGGCGCTCGGTGAAAAACTGTTTTTT. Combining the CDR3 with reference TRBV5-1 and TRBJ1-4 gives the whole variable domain KAGVTQTPRYLIKTRGQQVTLSCSPISGHRSVSWYQQTPGQGLQFLFEYFSETQRNKGNFPGRFSGRQFSNSRSEMNVSTLELGDSALYLCASSLGGALGEKLFFGSGTQLSVL.

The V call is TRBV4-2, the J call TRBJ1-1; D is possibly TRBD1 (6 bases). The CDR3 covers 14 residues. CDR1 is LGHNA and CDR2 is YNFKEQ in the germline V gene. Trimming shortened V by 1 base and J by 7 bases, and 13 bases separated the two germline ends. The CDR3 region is CASSQVQGPYEAFF. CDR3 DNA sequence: TGTGCCAGCAGCCAAGTGCAGGGGCCATATGAAGCTTTCTTT.

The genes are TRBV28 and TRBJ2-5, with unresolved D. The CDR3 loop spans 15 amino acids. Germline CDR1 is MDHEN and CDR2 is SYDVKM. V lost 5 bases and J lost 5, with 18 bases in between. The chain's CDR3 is CASSRPGFIAETQYF. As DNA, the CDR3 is TGTGCCAGCAGTCGGCCAGGTTTTATCGCGGAGACCCAGTACTTC.

CDR3 in amino acids: CASREQGGGGYTF. CDR3 DNA sequence: TGTGCCAGCAGGGAACAGGGGGGAGGTGGCTACACCTTC. The chain joins TRBV2 to TRBJ1-2, with 8 bases fitting TRBD1. CDR1 SNHLY and CDR2 FYNNEI come from the germline V gene. CDR3 length: 13 residues. J gave up 7 bases and V 6 bases, and 7 bases lay outside the gene matches.

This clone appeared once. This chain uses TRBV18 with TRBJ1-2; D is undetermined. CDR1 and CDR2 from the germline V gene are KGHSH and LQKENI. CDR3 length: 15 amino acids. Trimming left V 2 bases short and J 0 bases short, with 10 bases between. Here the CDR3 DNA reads TGTGCCAGCTCACCATTAGACCCTTCTAACTATGGCTACACCTTC. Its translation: CASSPLDPSNYGYTF.

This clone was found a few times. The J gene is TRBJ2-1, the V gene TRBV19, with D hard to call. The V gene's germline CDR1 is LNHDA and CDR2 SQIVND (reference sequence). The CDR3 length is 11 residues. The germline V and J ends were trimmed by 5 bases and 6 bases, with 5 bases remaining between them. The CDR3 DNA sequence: TGTGCCAGTAGTCACACCAATGAGCAGTTCTTC. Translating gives CASSHTNEQFF.